The clone carrying this TCR beta chain turned up a few times. Its antigen is not identified. This sample is part of a study of blood T cells in healthy people across ages. Study-wide results and caveats: Across samples, TCR beta diversity tracked strongly with naive T cell percentage.

Combining a sample-barcoded 5' primer with a J-beta primer mix, a second PCR ran for 7 to 11 cycles. MiXCR, run by TCRdb on the 5' RACE reads, gives a single entry per CDR3 protein. The sample has about 730,000 distinct CDR3 sequences; about 40% are singletons. V dropped 5 bases and J dropped 5 bases, with 12 bases sitting between them. Germline CDR1 DFQATT, CDR2 SNEGSKA (reference sequence). The CDR3 runs to 13 residues. The V call is TRBV20-1, the J call TRBJ1-4; D unresolved. Sequences were obtained from blood. This receptor was taken from a woman aged 60-75 years in good health. CDR3: CSALLGPNEKLFF. The DNA of the CDR3 is TGCAGTGCTCTACTAGGGCCCAATGAAAAACTGTTTTTT.